Shown below are 15 T cell receptor beta chains from a single sample sequenced in a study of blood T cell repertoires in COVID-19. Assay used: immunoSEQ multiplex PCR; TCRdb lists only in-frame clones, some missing. The data contain around 64,000 clones, 80% to 90% of them singletons. Material: peripheral blood. The receptors shown here come from a woman aged 18 to 35 with acute or convalescent COVID-19.

The CDR3 is CASSQDDGEGYGYTF. Here the CDR3 DNA reads TGCGCCAGCAGCCAAGACGACGGGGAGGGCTATGGCTACACCTTC. The V and J genes are TRBV4-1 and TRBJ1-2, with D unresolved. The CDR3 covers 15 residues. CDR1 and CDR2 from the germline V gene are MGHRA and YSYEKL. V gave up 0 bases and J gave up 4 bases, with 12 bases separating them.

The chain links TRBV5-4 to TRBJ1-3, with D hard to call. There are 14 residues in the CDR3. V was shortened by 4 bases and J by 2 bases, with 10 bases between the two germline ends. Per germline, CDR1 SGHNT and CDR2 YYREEE (reference sequence). The CDR3 sequence is CASSLDPAGNTIYF. CDR3 DNA sequence: TGTGCCAGCAGCCTGGACCCGGCTGGAAACACCATATATTTT.

The sample holds a few counts of this clone. The chain carries TRBV7-9 and TRBJ2-1; 7 nucleotides agree with TRBD1. The germline V gene has CDR1 SEHNR and CDR2 FQNEAQ (reference sequence). The ends lost 3 bases at V and 8 bases at J; junction bases unmatched: 1. This CDR3 has 12 residues. The CDR3 DNA follows: TGTGCCAGCAGCTTCACAGGGGATGAGCAGTTCTTC. It translates to CASSFTGDEQFF.

DNA for the CDR3: TGTGCCAGCAGTTTTCTGAAGTCTAGCGGGGCTTCCACAGATACGCAGTATTTT. Translation gives CASSFLKSSGASTDTQYF. The chain carries TRBV27 and TRBJ2-3, with 9 bases matching TRBD2. The CDR3 is 18 amino acids. Unmatched junction bases numbered 12, after V lost 3 bases and J lost 2 bases. Per germline, CDR1 MNHEY and CDR2 SMNVEV (reference sequence).

The genes are TRBV7-6 and TRBJ1-1; the D gene is possibly TRBD1 (5 bases). The germline V and J ends were trimmed by 1 base and 3 bases, with 6 bases remaining between them. Germline loops: CDR1 SGHVS, CDR2 FNYEAQ. The CDR3 covers 13 residues. The CDR3 reads CASSLGGDTEAFF. In nucleotides, the CDR3 is TGTGCCAGCAGCTTAGGGGGGGACACTGAAGCTTTCTTT.

The gene calls are TRBV5-1 and TRBJ2-2, with D tentatively TRBD2 (7 bases). This CDR3 contains 17 residues. Germline V gene lookup returns CDR1 SGHRS and CDR2 YFSETQ. Trimming removed 6 bases at V and 0 bases at J, with 18 bases between. CDR3 nucleotide sequence: TGCGCCAGCACCCAGAGGGGGGGCCTGGCGAACACCGGGGAGCTGTTTTTT. It encodes CASTQRGGLANTGELFF.

This chain uses TRBV18 with TRBJ1-1; D uncertain. CDR1 KGHSH and CDR2 LQKENI come from the germline V gene. This CDR3 is 13 amino acids long. V shed 3 bases and J shed 0 bases, with 5 bases lying between them. The CDR3 loop is CASSPTMNTEAFF. CDR3 nucleotide sequence: TGTGCCAGCTCACCTACTATGAACACTGAAGCTTTCTTT. The variable domain in full, completed from reference TRBV18 and TRBJ1-1, reads NAGVMQNPRHLVRRRGQEARLRCSPMKGHSHVYWYRQLPEEGLKFMVYLQKENIIDESGMPKERFSAEFPKEGPSILRIQQVVRGDSAAYFCASSPTMNTEAFFGQGTRLTVV.

This clone came up a few times. This chain joins TRBV11-2 and TRBJ2-7; 8 bases fit TRBD2. The V and J ends lost 5 bases and 2 bases, in that order; junction bases with no gene match: 5. Germline CDR1 is SGHAT and CDR2 is FQNNGV. This CDR3 spans 14 amino acids. CDR3 in DNA: TGTGCCAGCAGCAAAGGACTAGCAGCCTACGAGCAGTACTTC. Its protein product is CASSKGLAAYEQYF.

This clone was seen just once. This chain's CDR3 is CASTPLAGASYEQYF. The CDR3, as DNA: TGTGCCAGCACCCCCCTAGCGGGGGCCTCCTACGAGCAGTACTTC. The chain is built from TRBV7-8 and TRBJ2-7; 10 nucleotides align to TRBD2. This CDR3 region has 15 residues. V trimming: 7 bases; J trimming: 0 bases; junction bases outside the gene matches: 6. Per the germline V gene, CDR1 is SGHVS and CDR2 is FQNEAQ.

The V gene is TRBV7-8, the J gene TRBJ2-1, with a possible D match to TRBD2 (6 bases). Trimming stripped 0 bases from V and 7 bases from J, with 34 bases between. Looked up from germline, CDR1 is SGHVS and CDR2 is FQNEAQ. The CDR3 is 22 amino acids. The CDR3 spells CASSLALLGGPWDSSIRNEQFF. Written as DNA, the CDR3 is TGTGCCAGCAGCTTAGCGCTCTTGGGGGGACCATGGGACTCCAGTATCCGGAATGAGCAGTTCTTC.

V is TRBV4-3 and J is TRBJ1-2, with TRBD1 matching 11 bases. Germline lookup yields CDR1 LGHNA and CDR2 YSLEER. V shed 5 bases and J 7 bases; nucleotides not matched to a gene: 6. This CDR3 comprises 14 residues. CDR3 protein: CASSAGQGEGGYTF. The CDR3 DNA sequence: TGCGCCAGCAGCGCGGGACAGGGGGAAGGTGGCTACACCTTC.

The chain employs TRBV6-6 and TRBJ2-2; D ambiguous. The ends were cut back, 6 bases at V and 3 bases at J, with 5 bases in the middle. The germline V gene encodes CDR1 MNHNY and CDR2 SVGAGI (reference sequence). The CDR3 loop spans 12 amino acids. CDR3 amino acids: CASSRDTGELFF. DNA of the CDR3: TGTGCCAGCAGCCGCGACACCGGGGAGCTGTTTTTT.

The table lists this clone with a count of one. The same CDR3 can be traced to other DNA sequences in this sample. V usage is TRBV9 and J usage is TRBJ1-1; D is perhaps TRBD1 (6 bases). There are 14 residues in the CDR3. Germline V gene sequence: CDR1 SGDLS, CDR2 YYNGEE. Trimming took 4 bases from V and 1 from J, leaving 11 bases between them. The CDR3 loop reads CASSPQGTNTEAFF. Here the CDR3 DNA reads TGTGCCAGCAGCCCACAGGGAACGAACACTGAAGCTTTCTTT.

The chain is built from TRBV3-1 (or the pseudogene TRBV3-2) and TRBJ2-1; 9 nucleotides match TRBD1. The J segment lost 6 bases and the V segment lost 0 bases, leaving 12 bases of the junction unmatched. This CDR3 has 18 residues. Germline V gene lookup returns CDR1 LGHDT and CDR2 YNNKEL (reference sequence). DNA for the CDR3: TGTGCCAGCAGCCAAGAATTCCGGGGCGTGGACAGGGGCAATGAGCAGTTCTTC. Translated: CASSQEFRGVDRGNEQFF.

This rearrangement joins TRBV18 to TRBJ2-7; weak D call: TRBD1 (6 bases). Trimming removed 5 bases from V and 0 bases from J, with 14 bases in between. Germline CDR1 is KGHSH and CDR2 is LQKENI. This CDR3 comprises 15 residues. The CDR3 is CASSVQGQVSYEQYF. The CDR3 nucleotides read TGTGCCAGCTCAGTCCAGGGGCAAGTCTCCTACGAGCAGTACTTC.